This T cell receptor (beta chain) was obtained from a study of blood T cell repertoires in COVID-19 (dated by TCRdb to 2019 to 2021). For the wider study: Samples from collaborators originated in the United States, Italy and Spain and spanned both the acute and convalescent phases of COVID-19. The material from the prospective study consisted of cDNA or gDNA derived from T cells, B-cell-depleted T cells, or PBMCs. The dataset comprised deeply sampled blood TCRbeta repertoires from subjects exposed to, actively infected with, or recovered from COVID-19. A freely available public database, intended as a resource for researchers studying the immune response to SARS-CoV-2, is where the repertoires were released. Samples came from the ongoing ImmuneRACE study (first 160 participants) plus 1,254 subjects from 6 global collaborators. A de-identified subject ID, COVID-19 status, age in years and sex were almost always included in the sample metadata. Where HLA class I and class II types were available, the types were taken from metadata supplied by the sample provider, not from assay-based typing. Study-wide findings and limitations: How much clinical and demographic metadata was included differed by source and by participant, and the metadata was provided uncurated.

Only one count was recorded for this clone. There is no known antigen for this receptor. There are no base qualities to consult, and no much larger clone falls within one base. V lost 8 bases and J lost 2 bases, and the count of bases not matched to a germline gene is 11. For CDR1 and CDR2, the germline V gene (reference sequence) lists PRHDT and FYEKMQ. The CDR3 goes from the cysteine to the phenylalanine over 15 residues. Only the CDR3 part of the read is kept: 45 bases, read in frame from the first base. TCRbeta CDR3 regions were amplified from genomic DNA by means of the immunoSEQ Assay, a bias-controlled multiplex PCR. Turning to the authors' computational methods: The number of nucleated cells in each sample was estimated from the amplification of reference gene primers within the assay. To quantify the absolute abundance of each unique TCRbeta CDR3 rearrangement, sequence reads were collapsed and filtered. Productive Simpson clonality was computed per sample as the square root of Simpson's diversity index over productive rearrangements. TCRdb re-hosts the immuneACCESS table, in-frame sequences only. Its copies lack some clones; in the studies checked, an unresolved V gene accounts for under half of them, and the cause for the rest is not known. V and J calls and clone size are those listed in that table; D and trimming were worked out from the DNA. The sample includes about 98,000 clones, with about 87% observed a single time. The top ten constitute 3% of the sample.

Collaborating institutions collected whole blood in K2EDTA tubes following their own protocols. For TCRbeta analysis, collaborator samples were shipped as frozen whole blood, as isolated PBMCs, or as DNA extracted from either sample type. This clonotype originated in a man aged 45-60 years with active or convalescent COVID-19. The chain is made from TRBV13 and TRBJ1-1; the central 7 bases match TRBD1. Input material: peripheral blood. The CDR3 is CASSSGTEINTEAFF. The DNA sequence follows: TGTGCCAGCTCGTCCGGGACAGAGATTAACACTGAAGCTTTCTTT.